The subject of this entry is one T cell receptor beta chain. From germline, CDR1 is MGHRA and CDR2 YSYEKL. The CDR3 totals 16 residues. The J segment lost 0 bases and the V segment lost 7 bases, leaving 4 bases of the junction unmatched. Sequencing used immunoSEQ multiplex PCR; TCRdb keeps in-frame clones, though not all of them. Of 45,000 or so clones in the sample, over 80% were seen once. These data originate in a study of OX40 agonist ivuxolimab in advanced cancers. This clonotype was obtained from an adult with an advanced solid tumor such as melanoma, head and neck, liver or kidney cancer. The source material was CD4+ or CD8+ T cells sorted from blood, sampled in a trial of the OX40 agonist ivuxolimab. The rearrangement joins TRBV4-1 to TRBJ2-7; TRBD2 matches 15 bases. The DNA for the CDR3 is TGCGCCAGCATGGGACTAGCGGGAGGAAGCTCCTACGAGCAGTACTTC. It specifies CASMGLAGGSSYEQYF.